This TCR beta chain derives from a study of cytomegalovirus exposure and HLA in healthy donors. Across the whole study: Under 90% of a few hundred genotyped donors fell in the Caucasian-associated ancestry cluster. Overall study results and limits: Most TCR sequences proved rare, with some public TCRs found in many donors.

Germline V lookup: CDR1 SGHNT, CDR2 YENEEA. CDR3 length equals 16 residues. V lost 4 bases, J lost 10 bases, and 13 bases stayed unmatched. This clone was detected only once. Its specificity is unknown. The study ran its PCR with 60 Vbeta and 13 Jbeta primers. Method: immunoSEQ multiplex PCR; TCRdb's copy keeps in-frame clones and lacks some. The data contain about 160,000 clones, about four fifths of them singletons. This clonotype was obtained from a male donor in good health and CMV-seropositive. The gene calls are TRBV11-3 and TRBJ2-1, with 10 bases matching TRBD2. The material sequenced was PBMCs. The CDR3 DNA follows: TGTGCCAGCAGCTCCGGAAGCGGGAGGGCTTGGCCGGAGCAGTTCTTC. Translation: CASSSGSGRAWPEQFF.